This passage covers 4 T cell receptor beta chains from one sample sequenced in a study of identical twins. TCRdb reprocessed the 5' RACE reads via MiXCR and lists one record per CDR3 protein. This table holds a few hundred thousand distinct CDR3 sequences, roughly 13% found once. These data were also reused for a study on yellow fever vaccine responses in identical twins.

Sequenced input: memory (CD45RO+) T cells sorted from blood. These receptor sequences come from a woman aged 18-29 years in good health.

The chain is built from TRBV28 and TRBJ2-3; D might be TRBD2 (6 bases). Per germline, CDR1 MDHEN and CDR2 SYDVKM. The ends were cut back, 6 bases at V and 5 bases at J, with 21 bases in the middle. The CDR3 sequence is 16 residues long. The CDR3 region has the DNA TGTGCCAGCAGCCCGCTCGGAGCGGGTCTTTTAGATACGCAGTATTTT. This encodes CASSPLGAGLLDTQYF.

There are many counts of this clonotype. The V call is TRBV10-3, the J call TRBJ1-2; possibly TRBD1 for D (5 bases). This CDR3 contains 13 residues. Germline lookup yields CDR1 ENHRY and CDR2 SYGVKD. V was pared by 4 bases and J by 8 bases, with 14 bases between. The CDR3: CAISASQGYGYTF. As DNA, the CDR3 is TGTGCCATCAGTGCATCCCAGGGATACGGCTACACCTTC.

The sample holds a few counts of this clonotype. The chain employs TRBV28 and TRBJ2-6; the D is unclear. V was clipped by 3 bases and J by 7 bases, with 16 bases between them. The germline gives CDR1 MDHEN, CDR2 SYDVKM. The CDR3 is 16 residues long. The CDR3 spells CASSFVGRLTANVLTF. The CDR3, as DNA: TGTGCCAGCAGTTTTGTTGGACGCCTGACAGCCAACGTCCTGACTTTC.

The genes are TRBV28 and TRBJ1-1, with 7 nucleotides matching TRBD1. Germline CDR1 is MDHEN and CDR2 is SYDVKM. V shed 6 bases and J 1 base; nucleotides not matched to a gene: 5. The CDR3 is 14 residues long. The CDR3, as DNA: TGTGCCAGCAGGCGGGACAGCTGGAACACTGAAGCTTTCTTT. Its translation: CASRRDSWNTEAFF.